The 8 T cell receptor beta chains below were found in one sample sequenced in a study of vaccination and CD4 T cells after COVID-19. The treatment denotes: roughly 11-day PBMC culture with coronavirus spike peptide pools or control peptides (ViraFEST assay). Cultured CD4+ T cell DNA underwent sequencing with the Oncomine TCR Beta short-read assay. TCRdb reprocessed the PCR reads with MiXCR, giving one entry per CDR3 protein. Of about 15,000 distinct CDR3 sequences listed, more than 65% were seen once; the top ten hold approximately 9.9%. No antigen is known for these receptors. The sample here was CD4+ T cells from blood, cultured in vitro, taken after SARS-CoV-2 vaccination. These receptors were taken from a human donor who received a COVID-19 vaccine.

This clonotype was counted between two and nine times. This chain uses TRBV20-1 with TRBJ2-4; 11 bases match TRBD1. Unmatched junction bases numbered 10, after V lost 0 bases and J lost 0 bases. Germline assignment: CDR1 DFQATT and CDR2 SNEGSKA (reference sequence). The CDR3 runs 19 residues. In nucleotides, the CDR3 is TGCAGTGCTAGAGATATCAGGACAGGGGGCTGGGGAGCCAAAAACATTCAGTACTTC. Translation gives CSARDIRTGGWGAKNIQYF.

The chain is built from TRBV30 and TRBJ2-4; tentatively, D is TRBD2 (6 bases). The CDR3 has 16 amino acids. In germline, CDR1 is GTSNPN, CDR2 SVGIG (reference sequence). Trimming took 2 bases from V and 3 from J, leaving 17 bases between them. CDR3 loop: CAWSFRGGVGKNIQYF. DNA for the CDR3: TGTGCCTGGAGTTTTCGGGGAGGTGTAGGCAAAAACATTCAGTACTTC.

J is TRBJ1-5 and V is TRBV15; TRBD1 agrees at 10 bases. This CDR3 contains 17 residues. V dropped 3 bases and J dropped 5; count of bases not matched to a gene: 10. Germline V gene sequence: CDR1 LNHNV, CDR2 YYDKDF (reference sequence). Here the CDR3 DNA reads TGTGCCACCAGCAGCGGCGGGACAGGGGTACCTGATCAGCCCCAGCATTTT. Its translation is CATSSGGTGVPDQPQHF.

This clonotype was found a few times. The chain couples TRBV5-4 to TRBJ2-3; a weak D match, TRBD2 (7 bases). V was clipped by 0 bases and J by 2 bases, with 13 bases between them. The CDR3 is 16 residues long. Germline V gene sequence: CDR1 SGHNT, CDR2 YYREEE (reference sequence). The DNA of the CDR3 is TGTGCCAGCAGCTTGGTCAAGGGGGGGGACACAGATACGCAGTATTTT. Translation gives CASSLVKGGDTDTQYF.

The genes are TRBV5-1 and TRBJ2-5; the D call may be TRBD1 or TRBD2 (5 bases each). CDR1 and CDR2 from the germline V gene are SGHRS and YFSETQ. The CDR3 has 15 residues. The ends were cut back, 2 bases at V and 5 bases at J, with 16 bases in the middle. DNA for the CDR3: TGCGCCAGCAGCTTCTCTACAGGACTCGGGGAGACCCAGTACTTC. This sequence encodes CASSFSTGLGETQYF. The whole variable domain, remainder taken from reference TRBV5-1 and TRBJ2-5, is KAGVTQTPRYLIKTRGQQVTLSCSPISGHRSVSWYQQTPGQGLQFLFEYFSETQRNKGNFPGRFSGRQFSNSRSEMNVSTLELGDSALYLCASSFSTGLGETQYFGPGTRLLVL.

This clonotype has just a few counts. V gene TRBV6-1 combines with J gene TRBJ1-5, with 9 bases lining up with TRBD1. V was clipped by 6 bases and J by 1 base; unmatched bases: 4. From germline, CDR1 is MNHNS and CDR2 SASEGT. This CDR3 spans 15 amino acids. The CDR3 here is CASRPQGASNQPQHF. The DNA of the CDR3 is TGTGCCAGCAGGCCACAGGGGGCGAGCAATCAGCCCCAGCATTTT.

The gene calls are TRBV4-1 and TRBJ1-4; D is possibly TRBD1 (6 bases). Trimming shortened V by 4 bases and J by 2 bases, and 11 bases separated the two germline ends. This CDR3 region has 15 residues. In germline, CDR1 is MGHRA, CDR2 YSYEKL. In DNA form, the CDR3 reads TGCGCCAGCAGCCTCCCGGGGGCTACTAATGAAAAACTGTTTTTT. Translation gives CASSLPGATNEKLFF.

The V gene is TRBV12-3 or TRBV12-4, the J gene TRBJ2-2, with D hard to call. The CDR3 consists of 13 residues. The V end lost 6 bases, the J end lost 6 bases, and 11 bases lay between the germline ends. Written as DNA, the CDR3 is TGTGCCAGCAGCCTAGGTGTGGCCGGGGAGCTGTTTTTT. Its translation is CASSLGVAGELFF.